The entry below gives a single TCR beta chain sequence along with its context. This entry belongs to a study of blood T cells in healthy people across ages. Together with a sample-barcoded 5' primer, a J-beta primer mix was included in a second PCR lasting about 6 to 11 cycles. TCRdb independently ran MiXCR on the 5' RACE reads; one entry per CDR3 protein. In the table there are around 1,000,000 distinct CDR3 sequences, almost 25% of which are singletons. Germline CDR1 SGHAT, CDR2 FQNNGV. Trimming removed 1 base from V and 6 bases from J, with 7 bases in between. The CDR3 is 13 residues long. A further study also used this sample, focusing on T cells of mothers and their children.

This chain joins TRBV11-2 and TRBJ2-1, with D perhaps TRBD2 (5 bases). This TCR came from a girl aged 2 to 9 in good health. Sequencing was carried out using blood. The CDR3 protein is CASSLVEVNEQFF. The CDR3 DNA reads as TGTGCCAGCAGCTTAGTGGAGGTCAATGAGCAGTTCTTC.